This T cell receptor beta chain was captured in a study of T cells after yellow fever vaccination. The CDR3 covers 13 residues. V was trimmed by 0 bases and J by 0 bases, leaving 0 bases between them. This clonotype was seen repeatedly, ten times or more. TCRdb reanalysed the 5' RACE reads using MiXCR and keeps one entry per CDR3 protein. This table has about 73,000 distinct CDR3 sequences, 7.7% appearing once. The chain combines TRBV12-3 or TRBV12-4 with TRBJ2-1; D is undetermined. Specimen: CD8+ T cells sorted from PBMCs, collected on the day of the yellow fever booster vaccination. This clonotype originated in a man in his thirties or forties who received the YFV17D yellow fever vaccine. The CDR3 DNA reads as TGTGCCAGCAGTTTAGCCTCCTACAATGAGCAGTTCTTC. It yields the protein CASSLASYNEQFF.